A single sample is the source of the 14 T cell receptor beta chains below, sequenced in a study of cytomegalovirus exposure and HLA in healthy donors. PCR employed 60 Vbeta and 13 Jbeta primers. The data were produced by immunoSEQ multiplex PCR, yet TCRdb's version contains in-frame clones alone and is incomplete. Recorded here are roughly 220,000 clones; the top ten clones represent 1.1%. The sample comprised PBMCs. Every receptor here comes from a girl aged 2 to 10 in good health and CMV-seropositive.

CDR3 region: CASSFSTGGADNGELFF. DNA of the CDR3: TGTGCCAGCAGCTTTTCTACAGGGGGCGCGGATAACGGGGAGCTGTTTTTT. The rearrangement joins TRBV7-6 to TRBJ2-2, with 9 bases identical to TRBD1. The CDR3 consists of 17 residues. With 3 bases clipped from V and 7 bases from J, the junction kept 12 bases outside the gene matches. Germline V gene lookup returns CDR1 SGHVS and CDR2 FNYEAQ.

This chain connects TRBV19 to TRBJ1-1, with 7 bases aligning to TRBD1. The trim removed 6 bases at V and 7 bases at J, leaving 8 bases unmatched. Germline CDR1 and CDR2: LNHDA and SQIVND (reference sequence). This CDR3 is 13 amino acids long. The CDR3 bases are TGTGCCAGTAGGAAAAGGGGGCTGGATGAAGCTTTCTTT. This codes for CASRKRGLDEAFF.

The V call is TRBV5-1, the J call TRBJ1-1; D is possibly TRBD1 (6 bases). The CDR3 consists of 11 residues. Germline V lookup: CDR1 SGHRS, CDR2 YFSETQ. V was shortened by 4 bases and J by 7 bases, with 8 bases between the two germline ends. CDR3 in DNA: TGCGCCAGCAGCCAGACAGGTGAAGCTTTCTTT. Residues: CASSQTGEAFF.

CDR3 coding DNA: TGCGCCAGCTCTACAGGGGGCGCAGCCAAAAACATTCAGTACTTC. Protein: CASSTGGAAKNIQYF. This rearrangement joins TRBV5-1 to TRBJ2-4, with 9 bases fitting TRBD1. Trimming removed 7 bases from V and 0 bases from J; junction bases left unmatched: 5. CDR1 SGHRS and CDR2 YFSETQ come from the germline V gene. CDR3 length: 15 amino acids.

The CDR3 sequence is CASSSGTSGSPYEQYF. The CDR3 bases are TGTGCCAGCAGCAGTGGGACTAGCGGGAGCCCCTACGAGCAGTACTTC. The V and J genes are TRBV5-6 and TRBJ2-7; 14 nucleotides agree with TRBD2. The CDR3 is 16 residues long. V shed 4 bases, J shed 2 bases, and the junction held 5 bases outside the gene matches. Germline CDR1 reads SGHDT; CDR2 reads YYEEEE.

This sequence joins TRBV5-1 and TRBJ1-2; TRBD1 matches 8 bases. This CDR3 spans 14 amino acids. CDR1 is SGHRS, CDR2 YFSETQ, per germline. V lost 4 bases to trimming and J lost 7 bases; unmatched junction nucleotides: 9. CDR3 sequence: CASSPGQGEGGYTF. CDR3 nucleotide sequence: TGCGCCAGCAGCCCCGGACAGGGTGAGGGTGGCTACACCTTC.

CDR3 nucleotide sequence: TGTGCCAGCAGCCTACTAGCGGGAGGGCCAACCGAGCAGTACTTC. It specifies CASSLLAGGPTEQYF. The genes are TRBV5-6 and TRBJ2-7; 13 bases match TRBD2. J was trimmed by 6 bases and V by 4 bases; bases with no gene match: 7. Germline V gene lookup returns CDR1 SGHDT and CDR2 YYEEEE. This CDR3 has 15 residues.

The V gene is TRBV6-1, the J gene TRBJ2-7, with TRBD2 matching 11 bases. Unmatched junction bases numbered 4, after V lost 8 bases and J lost 1 base. Germline CDR1 is MNHNS and CDR2 is SASEGT. The CDR3 has 14 amino acids. The CDR3 loop is CASATSGMSYEQYF. CDR3 DNA: TGTGCCAGCGCGACTAGCGGGATGTCCTACGAGCAGTACTTC.

The chain uses TRBV5-1 and TRBJ2-1; tentative D call: TRBD2 (5 bases). Trimming took 4 bases from V and 8 from J, leaving 19 bases between them. The CDR3 contains 15 residues. Germline assignment: CDR1 SGHRS and CDR2 YFSETQ. CDR3 sequence: CASSPRSGIVDEQFF. CDR3 in DNA: TGCGCCAGCAGCCCCCGGTCGGGGATCGTGGATGAGCAGTTCTTC.

The genes are TRBV21-1 and TRBJ2-6; TRBD1 reflects the table's D call only, with no check against the DNA. TRBV21-1 is a listed pseudogene. This CDR3 is 16 amino acids long. This CDR3 reads CASSQDRGSGANVLTF. For the CDR3, the DNA is TGTGCCAGCAGCCAGGACAGGGGCTCTGGGGCCAACGTCCTGACTTTC.

The chain links TRBV9 to TRBJ2-7, with 7 bases that match TRBD1. V lost 3 bases and J lost 5; bases outside the gene matches: 8. CDR1 and CDR2 from the germline V gene are SGDLS and YYNGEE. This CDR3 has 14 amino acids. This chain's CDR3 is CASSAQDRVNEQYF. CDR3 DNA: TGTGCCAGCAGCGCCCAAGACAGGGTAAACGAGCAGTACTTC.

This sequence joins TRBV2 and TRBJ1-1; D might be TRBD1 (6 bases). The CDR3 is 12 amino acids. The V gene lost 7 bases and the J gene lost 6 bases, with 12 bases spanning the gap. Germline V lookup: CDR1 SNHLY, CDR2 FYNNEI. CDR3 DNA: TGTGCCAGCAACAGGGTCGCGGCTGAAGCTTTCTTT. Residues: CASNRVAAEAFF. The full variable domain, with the rest looked up from reference TRBV2 and TRBJ1-1, is EPEVTQTPSHQVTQMGQEVILRCVPISNHLYFYWYRQILGQKVEFLVSFYNNEISEKSEIFDDQFSVERPDGSNFTLKIRSTKLEDSAMYFCASNRVAAEAFFGQGTRLTVV.

The chain has TRBV5-6 and TRBJ2-3; D might be TRBD2 (6 bases). Germline V CDR1 and CDR2: SGHDT, YYEEEE. The CDR3 has 15 amino acids. The germline V and J ends were trimmed by 2 bases and 6 bases, with 16 bases remaining between them. The CDR3 sequence: CASSLTGVVWDTQYF. The CDR3 region has the DNA TGTGCCAGCAGCTTAACGGGAGTAGTTTGGGATACGCAGTATTTT.

This chain links TRBV6-5 with TRBJ1-1; D is unresolved. The length of the CDR3 is 13 residues. Looked up from germline, CDR1 is MNHEY and CDR2 is SVGAGI. Trimming took 1 base from V and 3 from J, leaving 6 bases between them. The DNA of the CDR3 is TGTGCCAGCAGTTACTTGAGGTACACTGAAGCTTTCTTT. As protein: CASSYLRYTEAFF.